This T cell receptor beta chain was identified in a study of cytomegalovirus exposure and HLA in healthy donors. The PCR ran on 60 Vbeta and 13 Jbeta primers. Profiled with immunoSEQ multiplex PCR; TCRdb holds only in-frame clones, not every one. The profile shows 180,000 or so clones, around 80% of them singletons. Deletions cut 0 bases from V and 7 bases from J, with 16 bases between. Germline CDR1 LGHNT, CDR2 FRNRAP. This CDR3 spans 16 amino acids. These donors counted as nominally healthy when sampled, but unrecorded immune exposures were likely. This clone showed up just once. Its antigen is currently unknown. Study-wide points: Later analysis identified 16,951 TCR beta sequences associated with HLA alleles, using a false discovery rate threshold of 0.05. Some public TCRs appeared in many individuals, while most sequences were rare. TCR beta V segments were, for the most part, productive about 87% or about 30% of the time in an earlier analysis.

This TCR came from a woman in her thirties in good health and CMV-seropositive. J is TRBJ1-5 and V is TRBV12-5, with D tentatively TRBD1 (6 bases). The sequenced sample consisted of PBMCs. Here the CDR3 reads CASGLVLQGAGQPQHF. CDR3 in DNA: TGTGCTAGTGGTTTGGTTCTACAGGGAGCTGGCCAGCCCCAGCATTTT.